The clone carrying this T cell receptor (beta chain) occurred many times. Its specificity is not known. The read ends 3 residues before the CDR3 terminus; that terminus is restored from the germline J gene. The source of the sample is a study of T cell clonality in common variable immunodeficiency. Points from the study as a whole: CVID subjects shared fewer TCRbeta clones than healthy controls did. In common variable immunodeficiency, TCR beta chains reportedly carried fewer deletions and N-nucleotide insertions. The cause of increased CVID clonality remains unclear without subpopulation sequencing.

This CDR3 contains 13 residues. Germline V gene sequence: CDR1 SGHVS, CDR2 FQNEAQ. Trimming removed 5 bases from V and 4 bases from J, with 11 bases in between. Sequencing input was equivalent genomic DNA from CVID and controls. The method was immunoSEQ multiplex PCR; TCRdb's version includes in-frame clones alone and lacks a portion of them. This sample carries under 45,000 clones, none of them present only once. This rearrangement joins TRBV7-8 to TRBJ1-1; the D is unclear. The receptor was derived from a person aged 18 to 70 in good health. Material: peripheral blood mononuclear cells. The sequenced CDR3 bases are TGTGCCAGCAGCCTTCGACTGTTCACTGAA. The encoded protein is CASSLRLFTE. Given in full, the CDR3 is CASSLRLFTEAFF.